This note documents a single T cell receptor beta chain sequence. The source of the sample is a study of blood T cell repertoires in COVID-19. Overall study context: Acute and convalescent COVID-19 specimens originated in the United States, Italy and Spain. PBMCs, B-cell-depleted T cells, or T cells were the source of the cDNA or gDNA that made up the material.

Per the study methods: For nucleated cells, counts were estimated from reference gene primer amplification. The method was immunoSEQ multiplex PCR; TCRdb's version includes in-frame clones alone and lacks a portion of them. The V and J calls and clone size are taken from that table; D and trimming were inferred from the DNA. The sample yields under 250,000 clones, 65% to 90% seen once. This TCR derives from a human donor in a cohort sampled during active COVID-19. Sample: peripheral blood.

The CDR3 DNA is TGTGCCAGCAGTTCTCAAAGGGGGGCGGGAGTGTCCTACGAGCAGTACTTC. Its protein is CASSSQRGAGVSYEQYF. J is TRBJ2-7 and V is TRBV7-2; a weak D match, TRBD2 (7 bases). The germline V gene has CDR1 SGHTA and CDR2 FQGNSA. The CDR3 length is 17 residues. Trimming left V 6 bases short and J 1 base short, with 22 bases between.